These 28 T cell receptor beta chains share one sample of origin, sequenced in a study of vaccination effects on CD4 cells after COVID-19. Antigens for these TCRs are unknown. Sequencing used immunoSEQ multiplex PCR; TCRdb keeps in-frame clones, though not all of them. In the table there are tens of thousands of clones, roughly 80% of which are singletons. Peptide-pool stimulation followed by sequencing identified expanded antigen-specific CD4+ clonotypes in the ViraFEST assay. Isolating CD4+ T cells followed approximately ten days of culture. Among the vaccine recipients, none had a prior SARS-CoV-2 infection, and nucleocapsid antibodies were negative. The sequenced sample was CD4+ T cells from PBMCs cultured with SARS-CoV-2 spike peptides, obtained before COVID-19 vaccination. Receptor source: a human donor who received a COVID-19 vaccine.

The genes are TRBV5-8 and TRBJ2-3; the match to TRBD1 covers 9 bases. After removal of 2 bases from V and 6 bases from J, the junction contained 7 bases not matched to a gene. Germline V gene lookup returns CDR1 SGHTS and CDR2 YDEGEE. The CDR3 consists of 15 residues. The CDR3 is CASSFSGTGTDTQYF. CDR3 nucleotide sequence: TGTGCCAGCAGCTTCTCCGGGACAGGGACCGATACGCAGTATTTT.

This clone was found once. The V and J genes are TRBV10-3 and TRBJ2-2; TRBD1 aligns across 10 bases. With 6 bases clipped from V and 3 bases from J, the junction kept 7 bases outside the gene matches. Germline CDR1 and CDR2: ENHRY and SYGVKD. The CDR3 is 16 amino acids. The CDR3 DNA sequence: TGTGCCATCAGGACGGGACAGGGGATCGACACCGGGGAGCTGTTTTTT. Translated: CAIRTGQGIDTGELFF.

The chain recombines TRBV18 with TRBJ2-7; 10 bases are shared with TRBD1. The CDR3 extends over 17 amino acids. CDR1 KGHSH and CDR2 LQKENI come from the germline V gene. The ends lost 3 bases at V and 8 bases at J; junction bases unmatched: 16. The CDR3 nucleotides read TGTGCCAGCTCACCGCCGGGACAGGGGTCCGGGCTGGGCCAGCAGTACGTC. Its protein is CASSPPGQGSGLGQQYV.

V gene TRBV11-2 combines with J gene TRBJ1-2; 7 nucleotides line up with TRBD1. CDR1 and CDR2 (germline): SGHAT, FQNNGV. The ends lost 3 bases at V and 6 bases at J; junction bases unmatched: 7. The CDR3 totals 14 residues. CDR3 DNA sequence: TGTGCCAGCAGCTTTAACAGGGGAGGAGATGGCTACACCTTC. This sequence encodes CASSFNRGGDGYTF.

The rearrangement uses TRBV7-3 and TRBJ1-1; the D is unclear. V dropped 2 bases and J dropped 2 bases, with 15 bases sitting between them. The CDR3 sequence is 16 residues long. From germline, CDR1 is SGHTA and CDR2 FQGTGA. CDR3 residues: CASSLVGPGRNTEAFF. The CDR3 DNA is TGTGCCAGCAGCTTAGTAGGACCGGGAAGAAACACTGAAGCTTTCTTT.

This rearrangement joins TRBV6-5 to TRBJ2-2, with 7 nucleotides matching TRBD1. Germline CDR1 MNHEY, CDR2 SVGAGI. The ends lost 6 bases at V and 4 bases at J; junction bases unmatched: 8. CDR3 length equals 15 residues. Here the CDR3 DNA reads TGTGCCAGCAGCTCGGGACAGACGACCACCGGGGAGCTGTTTTTT. It specifies CASSSGQTTTGELFF.

The sample holds one count of this clone. The chain joins TRBV2 to TRBJ2-1; a possible D gene is TRBD1 (7 bases). The V and J ends lost 10 bases and 7 bases respectively, with 20 bases between them. The CDR3 runs 14 residues. Germline-derived CDR1 and CDR2 are SNHLY and FYNNEI. In nucleotides, the CDR3 is TGTGCCACCAGACAGGGACTTTTCGAAAATGAGCAGTTCTTC. Translated: CATRQGLFENEQFF.

This chain connects TRBV7-9 to TRBJ1-5, with D perhaps TRBD1 (5 bases). V shed 3 bases and J shed 8 bases, with 11 bases lying between them. CDR1 and CDR2 from the germline V gene are SEHNR and FQNEAQ (reference sequence). The CDR3 length is 13 residues. This chain's CDR3 is CASSFEGLEPQHF. In nucleotides, the CDR3 is TGTGCCAGCAGCTTCGAGGGGTTGGAGCCCCAGCATTTT.

The chain employs TRBV4-1 and TRBJ1-1; D unresolved. Trimming removed 2 bases at V and 4 bases at J, with 14 bases between. The germline gives CDR1 MGHRA, CDR2 YSYEKL. This CDR3 has 15 residues. The CDR3 region has the DNA TGCGCCAGCAGCCAAACACTGGACCATCCCACTGAAGCTTTCTTT. This translates into CASSQTLDHPTEAFF.

This clone showed up just a few times. The chain carries TRBV18 and TRBJ2-7; a possible D gene is TRBD2 (5 bases). Germline CDR1 KGHSH, CDR2 LQKENI. The CDR3 is made up of 13 amino acids. Deletions cut 6 bases from V and 2 bases from J, with 11 bases between. The CDR3 here is CASSPSGTYEQYV. The CDR3 region has the DNA TGTGCCAGCTCCCCGAGCGGCACCTACGAGCAGTACGTC.

The chain joins TRBV3-1 (or the pseudogene TRBV3-2) to TRBJ2-3; no firm D call. The CDR3 is 12 residues long. Trimming took off 5 bases at V and 2 bases at J, with 5 bases between the two ends. Germline V lookup: CDR1 LGHDT, CDR2 YNNKEL (reference sequence). The CDR3 DNA reads as TGTGCCAGCAGCGGTAACACAGATACGCAGTATTTT. It specifies CASSGNTDTQYF.

V is TRBV7-2 and J is TRBJ2-3, with D maybe TRBD2 (6 bases). The CDR3 sequence is 12 residues long. The ends were cut back, 5 bases at V and 7 bases at J, with 10 bases in the middle. Germline V gives CDR1 SGHTA, CDR2 FQGNSA. The chain's CDR3 is CASSPLAYTQYF. Written as DNA, the CDR3 is TGTGCCAGCAGCCCCCTAGCGTATACGCAGTATTTT. The full variable domain, rest sourced from reference TRBV7-2 and TRBJ2-3, is GAGVSQSPSNKVTEKGKDVELRCDPISGHTALYWYRQSLGQGLEFLIYFQGNSAPDKSGLPSDRFSAERTGGSVSTLTIQRTQQEDSAVYLCASSPLAYTQYFGPGTRLTVL.

This rearrangement joins TRBV19 to TRBJ1-4; D remains unclear. Germline V gene lookup returns CDR1 LNHDA and CDR2 SQIVND (reference sequence). This CDR3 contains 13 residues. The V and J ends lost 8 bases and 8 bases respectively, with 15 bases between them. The CDR3 is CASREGQLEKLFF. CDR3 nucleotide sequence: TGTGCCAGTCGGGAAGGGCAACTGGAAAAACTGTTTTTT. Full variable domain (rest looked up from reference TRBV19 and TRBJ1-4): DGGITQSPKYLFRKEGQNVTLSCEQNLNHDAMYWYRQDPGQGLRLIYYSQIVNDFQKGDIAEGYSVSREKKESFPLTVTSAQKNPTAFYLCASREGQLEKLFFGSGTQLSVL.

The rearrangement uses TRBV3-1 (or the pseudogene TRBV3-2) and TRBJ2-3; 15 nucleotides match TRBD2. V trimming: 7 bases; J trimming: 4 bases; junction bases outside the gene matches: 12. The germline gives CDR1 LGHDT, CDR2 YNNKEL (reference sequence). This CDR3 spans 18 amino acids. As DNA, the CDR3 is TGTGCCAGCACCCCAACTAGCAGGACTAGCGGGGGGGCAGATACGCAGTATTTT. It translates to CASTPTSRTSGGADTQYF.

The genes are TRBV6-4 and TRBJ2-2, with a tentative D call TRBD1 (6 bases). The CDR3 covers 13 residues. The germline V gene has CDR1 MRHNA and CDR2 SNTAGT. V shed 7 bases and J shed 1 base, with 7 bases lying between them. CDR3 nucleotides: TGTGCCAGCACGGACAGGAACACCGGGGAGCTGTTTTTT. It translates to CASTDRNTGELFF.

The rearrangement links TRBV3-1 (or the pseudogene TRBV3-2) to TRBJ1-1; TRBD1 agrees at 9 bases. V was clipped by 1 base and J by 8 bases; unmatched bases: 5. CDR3 length equals 14 residues. The germline V gene has CDR1 LGHDT and CDR2 YNNKEL (reference sequence). DNA of the CDR3: TGTGCCAGCAGCCAAGCGGGACAGGGCGCCGAAGCTTTCTTT. It yields the protein CASSQAGQGAEAFF.

The rearrangement joins TRBV7-9 to TRBJ2-2, with D possibly matching TRBD2 (5 bases). CDR1 and CDR2 from the germline V gene are SEHNR and FQNEAQ (reference sequence). The V end lost 6 bases, the J end lost 2 bases, and 22 bases lay between the germline ends. This CDR3 spans 18 amino acids. CDR3 bases: TGTGCCAGCAGGCTTAGGGTACTTCAAACGGGAAACACCGGGGAGCTGTTTTTT. It is translated as CASRLRVLQTGNTGELFF.

The chain links TRBV4-3 to TRBJ2-5; D not certain. CDR3 size: 15 residues. V lost 1 base, J lost 0 bases, and 9 bases lay in between. Germline lookup yields CDR1 LGHNA and CDR2 YSLEER. CDR3 DNA: TGCGCCAGCAGCCAAGGACTCGCGTACCAAGAGACCCAGTACTTC. Its translation is CASSQGLAYQETQYF.

V and J are TRBV4-1 and TRBJ2-1; TRBD2 matches at 8 bases. Trimming took 4 bases from V and 7 from J; bases not matched to a gene: 12. In germline, CDR1 is MGHRA, CDR2 YSYEKL. This CDR3 comprises 16 residues. CDR3 nucleotides: TGCGCCAGCAGCCTCCTCACGGGGGGGGGCCCGAATGAGCAGTTCTTC. It codes for CASSLLTGGGPNEQFF.

The chain is built from TRBV2 and TRBJ2-2; D gene ambiguous. There are 13 residues in the CDR3. V was clipped by 3 bases and J by 7 bases, with 9 bases between them. Germline lookup yields CDR1 SNHLY and CDR2 FYNNEI. CDR3 coding DNA: TGTGCCAGCAGTGAGGGGTTGGTCGGGGAGCTGTTTTTT. The encoded protein is CASSEGLVGELFF.

The gene calls are TRBV30 and TRBJ1-2; D is ambiguous. CDR1 is GTSNPN and CDR2 is SVGIG in the germline V gene (reference sequence). V lost 0 bases and J 7 bases, leaving 12 bases between the germline ends. This CDR3 is 13 amino acids long. DNA of the CDR3: TGTGCCTGGAGTGTATCAGGATCTGGTGGCTACACCTTC. It codes for CAWSVSGSGGYTF.

The chain is built from TRBV19 and TRBJ2-4; 8 bases agree with TRBD1. The CDR3 has 17 amino acids. V was clipped by 7 bases and J by 1 base; unmatched bases: 12. Germline V lookup: CDR1 LNHDA, CDR2 SQIVND (reference sequence). The CDR3 loop reads CASTHTGTGTAKNIQYF. CDR3 coding DNA: TGTGCCAGTACCCACACCGGGACAGGTACCGCCAAAAACATTCAGTACTTC.

The chain uses TRBV3-1 (or the pseudogene TRBV3-2) and TRBJ1-2; TRBD1 aligns across 7 bases. The CDR3 covers 15 residues. The trim removed 0 bases at V and 4 bases at J, leaving 5 bases unmatched. From germline, CDR1 is LGHDT and CDR2 YNNKEL (reference sequence). CDR3 sequence reads: CASSQDRTGPYGYTF. The CDR3 DNA reads TGTGCCAGCAGCCAAGATAGGACAGGACCCTATGGCTACACCTTC.

The chain uses TRBV27 and TRBJ1-1; possible D gene TRBD1, 5 bases. Germline V gene data show CDR1 as MNHEY and CDR2 as SMNVEV (reference sequence). The V end lost 6 bases, the J end lost 4 bases, and 15 bases lay between the germline ends. This CDR3 contains 14 residues. The CDR3 sequence is CASRSVGGGTEAFF. CDR3 DNA: TGTGCCAGCAGATCGGTCGGGGGGGGCACTGAAGCTTTCTTT.

As DNA, the CDR3 is TGTGCCAGCAGGGAGACCGGCAATAGCAATCAGCCCCAGCATTTT. It translates to CASRETGNSNQPQHF. The V and J genes are TRBV2 and TRBJ1-5, with D unclear. The germline V gene has CDR1 SNHLY and CDR2 FYNNEI. V was pared by 6 bases and J by 0 bases, with 12 bases between. The CDR3 is made up of 15 amino acids. The whole variable domain, remainder taken from reference TRBV2 and TRBJ1-5, is EPEVTQTPSHQVTQMGQEVILRCVPISNHLYFYWYRQILGQKVEFLVSFYNNEISEKSEIFDDQFSVERPDGSNFTLKIRSTKLEDSAMYFCASRETGNSNQPQHFGDGTRLSIL.

The DNA for the CDR3 is TGTGCCAGCAGCCCGGGACCGAACAATCAGCCCCAGCATTTT. Its translation is CASSPGPNNQPQHF. The rearrangement links TRBV7-8 to TRBJ1-5, with D maybe TRBD1 (5 bases). The CDR3 is made up of 14 amino acids. In germline, CDR1 is SGHVS, CDR2 FQNEAQ. V shed 5 bases and J shed 3 bases, with 11 bases lying between them.

The V gene is TRBV11-2, the J gene TRBJ2-5; no reliable D call. Germline values: CDR1 SGHAT, CDR2 FQNNGV. The CDR3 loop spans 15 amino acids. Trimming removed 1 base at V and 1 base at J, with 10 bases between. The CDR3 protein is CASSLVGPFQETQYF. CDR3 nucleotide sequence: TGTGCCAGCAGCTTAGTCGGCCCCTTCCAAGAGACCCAGTACTTC. The full variable domain, in which reference TRBV11-2 and TRBJ2-5 provide the parts outside the CDR3, is EAGVAQSPRYKIIEKRQSVAFWCNPISGHATLYWYQQILGQGPKLLIQFQNNGVVDDSQLPKDRFSAERLKGVDSTLKIQPAKLEDSAVYLCASSLVGPFQETQYFGPGTRLLVL.

V gene TRBV6-5 combines with J gene TRBJ1-1; 7 nucleotides agree with TRBD1. This CDR3 is built from 13 residues. The germline V gene has CDR1 MNHEY and CDR2 SVGAGI. V lost 4 bases to trimming and J lost 7 bases; unmatched junction nucleotides: 6. CDR3 protein: CASSSAGGIEAFF. The CDR3 nucleotides read TGTGCCAGCAGTTCCGCAGGGGGGATTGAAGCTTTCTTT.